This record looks at one T cell receptor (beta chain) sequence and its context. This sample stems from a study of blood T cell repertoires in COVID-19. The overall study: Samples of COVID-19 (acute and convalescent) were obtained from the United States, Italy and Spain. T cells, B-cell-depleted T cells, or PBMCs supplied cDNA or gDNA.

Under the authors' procedure: Reference gene primer amplification yielded estimated nucleated cell counts. This table comes from immunoSEQ multiplex PCR, and its TCRdb copy is limited to in-frame clones, with some not included. Clone size and the V and J calls come from that table; the DNA yielded D and trimming. The sample consists of more than 95,000 clones, about 89% of them appearing once. This clonotype was sampled from a woman aged 60-75 years with acute or convalescent COVID-19. Sequencing used peripheral blood.

The DNA of the CDR3 is TGTGCCAGCAGCTTAGCGGAGGATTTTGCCGGAGAAAAACTGTTTTTT. As protein: CASSLAEDFAGEKLFF. The chain has TRBV7-9 and TRBJ1-4; no clear D gene. Trimming took 0 bases from V and 8 from J, leaving 16 bases between them. Germline CDR1 SEHNR, CDR2 FQNEAQ (reference sequence). The CDR3 has 16 amino acids.